Each of the 26 T cell receptor beta chains below was sequenced from the same sample in a study of post-analysis software for immune sequencing data. General study results and limits: Relative to controls, patients had roughly five TRBV segments at higher frequency, with TRBV5-6, TRBV5-1 and TRBV20-1 among these.

TCR beta cDNA libraries included unique molecular identifiers. In TCRdb, the PCR reads were re-called with MiXCR into one record per CDR3 protein. The sample lists hundreds of thousands of distinct CDR3 sequences, less than 35% seen once, with 0.5% to 0.6% in the top ten. The antigens for these receptors are not known. Sequences were obtained from blood. The receptors here all came from a girl under 18 with multiple sclerosis.

In its sample, this clonotype was seen once. This chain uses TRBV11-2 with TRBJ1-2; 9 nucleotides line up with TRBD1. The germline CDR1 and CDR2 sequences are SGHAT and FQNNGV. The V segment lost 1 base and the J segment 5 bases; nucleotides outside the gene matches: 8. The CDR3 runs to 16 residues. The CDR3 loop reads CASSLGGQGTTYGYTF. The CDR3 region has the DNA TGTGCCAGCAGCTTAGGCGGACAGGGGACTACTTATGGCTACACCTTC.

This clonotype has a handful of counts. The chain couples TRBV7-8 to TRBJ2-7; 9 positions match TRBD2. The CDR3 runs 17 residues. Trimming took 5 bases from V and 3 from J; bases not matched to a gene: 14. Germline V CDR1 and CDR2: SGHVS, FQNEAQ. The CDR3 DNA follows: TGTGCCAGCAGCCCGATCGTGAGCAGCGGGAGGCTCTACGAGCAGTACTTC. This translates into CASSPIVSSGRLYEQYF. The full variable domain, completed using reference TRBV7-8 and TRBJ2-7, is GAGVSQSPRYKVAKRGQDVALRCDPISGHVSLFWYQQALGQGPEFLTYFQNEAQLDKSGLPSDRFFAERPEGSVSTLKIQRTQQEDSAVYLCASSPIVSSGRLYEQYFGPGTRLTVT.

The V and J genes are TRBV5-1 and TRBJ1-6; 11 bases are shared with TRBD1. The CDR3 covers 15 residues. With 4 bases clipped from V and 13 bases from J, the junction kept 10 bases outside the gene matches. CDR1 and CDR2 from the germline V gene are SGHRS and YFSETQ. The CDR3 DNA is TGCGCCAGCAGCCCGGACAGGGGGCACGGTCACCCCCTCCACTTT. Translating it yields CASSPDRGHGHPLHF.

This clonotype has at least ten counts. This chain's CDR3 is CASSQQRGFGEQYF. In DNA, the CDR3 is TGCGCCAGCAGCCAACAGAGGGGGTTTGGCGAGCAGTACTTC. V is TRBV4-3 and J is TRBJ2-7; tentatively, D is TRBD1 (6 bases). This CDR3 has 14 amino acids. Per the germline V gene, CDR1 is LGHNA and CDR2 is YSLEER. The V and J ends lost 2 bases and 6 bases respectively, with 14 bases between them.

This sequence joins TRBV28 and TRBJ1-5, with TRBD1 matching 8 bases. Trimming removed 8 bases from V and 6 bases from J; junction bases left unmatched: 9. The CDR3 consists of 14 residues. Germline V gene data show CDR1 as MDHEN and CDR2 as SYDVKM. CDR3: CASLIQGVGQPQHF. The CDR3, as DNA: TGTGCCAGCCTTATACAGGGGGTAGGTCAGCCCCAGCATTTT.

V is TRBV7-8 and J is TRBJ2-6; unclear D gene. CDR1 and CDR2 (germline): SGHVS, FQNEAQ. V lost 2 bases and J lost 0, with 14 bases in between. This CDR3 is built from 18 residues. CDR3 nucleotides: TGTGCCAGCAGCTTATTCCCGGCCGGAAACTCTGGGGCCAACGTCCTGACTTTC. It specifies CASSLFPAGNSGANVLTF. Full variable domain (outside the CDR3, taken from reference TRBV7-8 and TRBJ2-6): GAGVSQSPRYKVAKRGQDVALRCDPISGHVSLFWYQQALGQGPEFLTYFQNEAQLDKSGLPSDRFFAERPEGSVSTLKIQRTQQEDSAVYLCASSLFPAGNSGANVLTFGAGSRLTVL.

The chain recombines TRBV29-1 with TRBJ2-7; TRBD1 matches at 7 bases. Germline assignment: CDR1 SQVTM and CDR2 ANQGSEA. This CDR3 is 12 amino acids long. With V trimmed by 7 bases and J by 2 bases, 5 bases remained unmatched. The DNA of the CDR3 is TGCAGCGGGGGACAGAGGGCCTACGAGCAGTACTTC. This sequence encodes CSGGQRAYEQYF.

This clonotype was seen a few times. This chain connects TRBV20-1 to TRBJ1-2, with TRBD1 matching over 11 bases. The CDR3 runs to 12 residues. V trimming: 6 bases; J trimming: 7 bases; junction bases outside the gene matches: 4. Germline V gene data show CDR1 as DFQATT and CDR2 as SNEGSKA (reference sequence). The CDR3 coding sequence is TGCAGTGCCGGACAGGGGGCAGGTGGCTACACCTTC. Amino acid sequence: CSAGQGAGGYTF.

This clonotype showed up just once. This sequence joins TRBV6-2 or TRBV6-3 and TRBJ1-5; D is uncertain. CDR1 MNHEY and CDR2 SVGEGT come from the germline V gene. V lost 0 bases, J lost 3 bases, and 3 bases lay in between. The length of the CDR3 is 13 residues. CDR3 DNA sequence: TGTGCCAGCAGTTACTCAGACAATCAGCCCCAGCATTTT. The encoded protein is CASSYSDNQPQHF.

This clonotype was observed a few times. The genes are TRBV7-8 and TRBJ2-3; 7 bases align to TRBD2. V trimming: 5 bases; J trimming: 11 bases; junction bases outside the gene matches: 7. From germline, CDR1 is SGHVS and CDR2 FQNEAQ. This CDR3 comprises 12 residues. The CDR3 region is CASSLRGVRQYF. CDR3 DNA: TGTGCCAGCAGCCTCCGGGGGGTCAGGCAGTATTTT. The full variable domain, its missing parts supplied by reference TRBV7-8 and TRBJ2-3, is GAGVSQSPRYKVAKRGQDVALRCDPISGHVSLFWYQQALGQGPEFLTYFQNEAQLDKSGLPSDRFFAERPEGSVSTLKIQRTQQEDSAVYLCASSLRGVRQYFGPGTRLTVL.

This clonotype was seen a handful of times. The chain carries TRBV29-1 and TRBJ1-2; the D gene is possibly TRBD1 (6 bases). The CDR3 is made up of 11 amino acids. Germline V gives CDR1 SQVTM, CDR2 ANQGSEA. The V end was cut by 6 bases, the J end by 5 bases, with 10 bases between. Here the CDR3 reads CSVQQGYGYTF. The CDR3 coding sequence is TGCAGCGTACAACAGGGATATGGCTACACCTTC.

The rearrangement uses TRBV9 and TRBJ1-2; D uncertain. The CDR3 is 13 residues long. V was pared by 3 bases and J by 6 bases, with 12 bases between. CDR1 is SGDLS and CDR2 is YYNGEE in the germline V gene. This CDR3 reads CASSALGRDGYTF. The DNA of the CDR3 is TGTGCCAGCAGCGCCTTAGGACGGGATGGCTACACCTTC.

Comments on this clonotype: This may be a read error: a much more frequent sequence differs by one nucleotide. The chain links TRBV7-9 to TRBJ2-5, with 8 bases identical to TRBD2. Per germline, CDR1 SEHNR and CDR2 FQNEAQ (reference sequence). This CDR3 is 14 amino acids long. The CDR3 sequence: CASTPTSVRETQHF. In DNA, the CDR3 is TGTGCCAGCACACCGACTAGCGTCAGAGAGACCCAGCACTTC.

This clonotype was seen more than once but under ten times. The chain has TRBV11-2 and TRBJ1-2; D not certain. Trimming took off 5 bases at V and 8 bases at J, with 12 bases between the two ends. Germline CDR1 is SGHAT and CDR2 is FQNNGV. The CDR3 sequence is 12 residues long. CDR3 bases: TGTGCCAGCAGCCGACTTAAGGGAGGCTACACCTTC. It codes for CASSRLKGGYTF. The full variable domain, with the rest looked up from reference TRBV11-2 and TRBJ1-2, is EAGVAQSPRYKIIEKRQSVAFWCNPISGHATLYWYQQILGQGPKLLIQFQNNGVVDDSQLPKDRFSAERLKGVDSTLKIQPAKLEDSAVYLCASSRLKGGYTFGSGTRLTVV.

This clonotype was counted a few times. The chain has TRBV6-6 and TRBJ2-3; no clear D gene. CDR3 length: 14 amino acids. The germline CDR1 and CDR2 sequences are MNHNY and SVGAGI (reference sequence). Deletions cut 0 bases from V and 2 bases from J, with 6 bases between. The CDR3 DNA reads TGTGCCAGCAGTTACTCTGTGAACACAGATACGCAGTATTTT. Its protein is CASSYSVNTDTQYF.

Concerning this clonotype: A much larger clone differs by one base, so this may be a read error. V usage is TRBV3-1 and J usage is TRBJ2-1; 15 bases line up with TRBD2. With V trimmed by 4 bases and J by 13 bases, 8 bases remained unmatched. CDR3 length: 15 amino acids. Germline CDR1 is LGHDT and CDR2 is YNNKEL (reference sequence). CDR3 DNA: TGTGCCAGCAGCCCGGGACTAGCGGGAGGAGAGACCCAGTTCTTC. Translation: CASSPGLAGGETQFF.

This clonotype was observed a few times. The CDR3 DNA reads TGCAGCGTGGACCGGGACAATACCAACACTGAAGCTTTCTTT. As protein: CSVDRDNTNTEAFF. The chain uses TRBV29-1 and TRBJ1-1; tentative D call: TRBD1 (6 bases). Trimming took off 6 bases at V and 2 bases at J, with 16 bases between the two ends. The CDR3 length is 14 residues. Germline V gives CDR1 SQVTM, CDR2 ANQGSEA. Variable domain in full (rest from reference TRBV29-1 and TRBJ1-1): SAVISQKPSRDICQRGTSLTIQCQVDSQVTMMFWYRQQPGQSLTLIATANQGSEATYESGFVIDKFPISRPNLTFSTLTVSNMSPEDSSIYLCSVDRDNTNTEAFFGQGTRLTVV.

This clonotype was counted only a few times. This chain links TRBV4-1 with TRBJ2-5, with D unclear. The ends were cut back, 5 bases at V and 5 bases at J, with 15 bases in the middle. This CDR3 is 14 amino acids long. The germline V gene has CDR1 MGHRA and CDR2 YSYEKL. CDR3 amino acids: CASSRANLGETQYF. For the CDR3, the DNA is TGCGCCAGCAGCAGGGCCAACCTCGGGGAGACCCAGTACTTC.

The sample holds many counts of this clonotype. This chain joins TRBV29-1 and TRBJ2-7; a weak D match, TRBD1 (6 bases). This CDR3 region has 13 residues. Looked up from germline, CDR1 is SQVTM and CDR2 is ANQGSEA. Trimming stripped 4 bases from V and 3 bases from J, with 13 bases between. The CDR3 DNA sequence: TGCAGCGTTGGGTTCGTAGGGGGCTACGAGCAGTACTTC. Translated: CSVGFVGGYEQYF.

This clonotype was seen a few times. The rearrangement uses TRBV5-1 and TRBJ2-2; 16 positions match TRBD2. J gave up 0 bases and V 4 bases, and 6 bases lay outside the gene matches. The length of the CDR3 is 19 residues. Germline CDR1 is SGHRS and CDR2 is YFSETQ. CDR3 coding DNA: TGCGCCAGCAGCCCGGGACTAGCGGGAGGGCCCGCGAACACCGGGGAGCTGTTTTTT. Its translation is CASSPGLAGGPANTGELFF. Full variable domain (outside the CDR3, taken from reference TRBV5-1 and TRBJ2-2): KAGVTQTPRYLIKTRGQQVTLSCSPISGHRSVSWYQQTPGQGLQFLFEYFSETQRNKGNFPGRFSGRQFSNSRSEMNVSTLELGDSALYLCASSPGLAGGPANTGELFFGEGSRLTVL.

J is TRBJ2-3 and V is TRBV29-1; D is possibly TRBD2 (6 bases). The CDR3 spans 13 residues. Trimming took 7 bases from V and 0 from J, leaving 11 bases between them. Germline lookup yields CDR1 SQVTM and CDR2 ANQGSEA. The CDR3, as DNA: TGCAGCGGCAGCCGGGGGAGCACAGATACGCAGTATTTT. The encoded protein is CSGSRGSTDTQYF.

The chain is built from TRBV4-2 and TRBJ2-1, with 9 bases aligning to TRBD2. CDR3 length: 16 amino acids. Germline assignment: CDR1 LGHNA and CDR2 YNFKEQ. With 0 bases clipped from V and 3 bases from J, the junction kept 3 bases outside the gene matches. This CDR3 is CASSQEGAGGYNEQFF. The CDR3 coding sequence is TGTGCCAGCAGCCAAGAGGGAGCGGGGGGCTACAATGAGCAGTTCTTC.

In this sample, this clonotype turned up a few times. The rearrangement links TRBV6-5 to TRBJ2-1; the D gene could be TRBD1 or TRBD2 (5 bases each). The germline gives CDR1 MNHEY, CDR2 SVGAGI. V lost 2 bases and J 6 bases, leaving 14 bases between the germline ends. This CDR3 region has 15 residues. CDR3 nucleotides: TGTGCCAGCAGTTACAAGGGGACCAAGTTCAATGAGCAGTTCTTC. The encoded protein is CASSYKGTKFNEQFF.

This clonotype was observed a handful of times. The chain has TRBV9 and TRBJ2-1; 8 bases align to TRBD1. J gave up 4 bases and V 4 bases, and 7 bases lay outside the gene matches. Germline V gene lookup returns CDR1 SGDLS and CDR2 YYNGEE. The CDR3 runs 15 residues. Here the CDR3 DNA reads TGTGCCAGCAGCTCCCGGGACAGGACATACAATGAGCAGTTCTTC. This sequence encodes CASSSRDRTYNEQFF.

The chain links TRBV12-3 or TRBV12-4 to TRBJ2-2; tentatively, D is TRBD1 or TRBD2 (5 bases each). Trimming shortened V by 6 bases and J by 0 bases, and 11 bases separated the two germline ends. This CDR3 is built from 15 residues. The CDR3 DNA reads as TGTGCCAGCAGGGGGGACGGTGCGAACACCGGGGAGCTGTTTTTT. Its protein is CASRGDGANTGELFF.

The J gene is TRBJ2-5, the V gene TRBV10-3; D tentatively reads TRBD1 or TRBD2 (5 bases each). The CDR3 covers 13 residues. Germline V gene lookup returns CDR1 ENHRY and CDR2 SYGVKD. The V gene lost 10 bases and the J gene lost 3 bases, with 15 bases spanning the gap. The CDR3 reads CATRDGRKETQYF. In nucleotides, the CDR3 is TGTGCCACCAGGGACGGCAGAAAAGAGACCCAGTACTTC.